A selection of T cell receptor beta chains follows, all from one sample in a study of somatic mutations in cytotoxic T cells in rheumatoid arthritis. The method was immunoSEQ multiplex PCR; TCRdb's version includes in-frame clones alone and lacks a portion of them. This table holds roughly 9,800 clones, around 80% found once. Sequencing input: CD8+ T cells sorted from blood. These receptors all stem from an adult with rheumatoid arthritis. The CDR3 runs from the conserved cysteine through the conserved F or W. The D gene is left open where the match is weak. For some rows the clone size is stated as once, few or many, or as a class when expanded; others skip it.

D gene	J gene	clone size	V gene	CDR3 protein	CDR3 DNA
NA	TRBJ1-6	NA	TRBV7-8	CASSLQGSNSPLHF	TGTGCCAGCAGCTTACAGGGGTCGAATTCACCCCTCCACTTT
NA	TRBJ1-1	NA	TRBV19	CASSMRPPGTEAFF	TGTGCCAGTAGTATGCGCCCTCCCGGCACTGAAGCTTTCTTT
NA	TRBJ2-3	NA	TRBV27	CASSSLGSTDTQYF	TGTGCCAGCAGTTCATTAGGAAGCACAGATACGCAGTATTTT
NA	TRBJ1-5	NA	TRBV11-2	CASSSMGGGNQPQHF	TGTGCCAGCAGCTCAATGGGGGGGGGAAATCAGCCCCAGCATTTT
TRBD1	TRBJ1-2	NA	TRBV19	CASRTPGTGVGYTF	TGTGCCAGTAGGACCCCCGGGACAGGGGTTGGCTACACCTTC
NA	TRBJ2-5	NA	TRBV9	CASSVGGVQETQYF	TGTGCCAGCAGCGTAGGGGGAGTCCAAGAGACCCAGTACTTC
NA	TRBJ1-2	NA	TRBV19	CASSIEGPYYTYGYTF	TGTGCCAGTAGTATAGAGGGCCCCTACTATACTTATGGCTACACCTTC
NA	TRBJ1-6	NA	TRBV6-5	CASTSFQGYNSPLHF	TGTGCCAGCACTTCGTTCCAGGGATATAATTCACCCCTCCACTTT
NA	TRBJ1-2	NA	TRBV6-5	CASSYGSASGYTF	TGTGCCAGCAGTTACGGTTCCGCGAGTGGCTACACCTTC
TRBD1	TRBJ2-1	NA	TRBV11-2	CASRAEGATWNEQFF	TGTGCCAGCAGGGCTGAGGGGGCCACTTGGAATGAGCAGTTCTTC
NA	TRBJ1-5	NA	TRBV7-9	CASSPPDQPQHF	TGTGCCAGCAGCCCCCCGGACCAGCCCCAGCATTTT
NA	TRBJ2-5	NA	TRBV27	CASSLFQGGTQYF	TGTGCCAGCAGTTTGTTTCAGGGGGGAACCCAGTACTTC
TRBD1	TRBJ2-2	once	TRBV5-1	CASSFTGAGELFF	TGCGCCAGCAGCTTTACAGGGGCCGGGGAGCTGTTTTTT
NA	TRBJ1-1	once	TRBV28	CASSPHSRAVKPEAFF	TGTGCCAGCAGTCCACACTCACGGGCGGTCAAGCCTGAAGCTTTCTTT
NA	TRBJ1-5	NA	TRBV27	CASRRGVNQPQHF	TGTGCCAGCAGGAGAGGGGTCAATCAGCCCCAGCATTTT
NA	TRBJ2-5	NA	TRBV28	CASSYIGTSQETQYF	TGTGCCAGCAGTTATATAGGGACAAGCCAAGAGACCCAGTACTTC
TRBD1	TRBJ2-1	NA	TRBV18	CASSNRDRVNEQFF	TGTGCCAGCTCGAACCGGGACAGGGTCAATGAGCAGTTCTTC
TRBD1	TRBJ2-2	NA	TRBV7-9	CASSPPRLGQGDTGELFF	TGTGCCAGCAGCCCACCCCGCCTGGGACAGGGAGACACCGGGGAGCTGTTTTTT
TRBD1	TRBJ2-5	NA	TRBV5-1	CASSLGPDRGLPQETQYF	TGCGCCAGCAGCTTGGGACCCGACAGGGGGCTCCCACAAGAGACCCAGTACTTC
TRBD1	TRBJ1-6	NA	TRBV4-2	CASSQRTGNSPLHF	TGTGCCAGCAGCCAAAGGACAGGGAATTCACCCCTCCACTTT
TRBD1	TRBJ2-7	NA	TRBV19	CASKPRDRDYEQYF	TGTGCCAGCAAGCCCCGGGACAGGGACTACGAGCAGTACTTC
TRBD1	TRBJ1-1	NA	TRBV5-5	CASSPTGQGTTEAFF	TGTGCCAGCAGCCCGACGGGACAGGGGACCACTGAAGCTTTCTTT
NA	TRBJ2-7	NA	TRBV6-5	CASSYSGIYEQYF	TGTGCCAGCAGTTACTCTGGCATTTACGAGCAGTACTTC